The 27 T cell receptor beta chains below come from one sample, sequenced in a study of blood T cell repertoires in COVID-19. The table came from immunoSEQ multiplex PCR; TCRdb's copy has only in-frame clones and leaves some out. Here the sample spans about 100,000 clones, roughly 86% being singletons. The sample comprised peripheral blood. Source of these receptors: a woman aged 30 to 39 with acute or convalescent COVID-19.

This clone showed up just once. This chain uses TRBV3-1 (or the pseudogene TRBV3-2) with TRBJ1-2, with D possibly matching TRBD1 (5 bases). Germline CDR1 reads LGHDT; CDR2 reads YNNKEL (reference sequence). CDR3 length equals 14 residues. V was shortened by 1 base and J by 4 bases, with 10 bases between the two germline ends. The chain's CDR3 is CASSQVTAGYGYTF. The CDR3 coding sequence is TGTGCCAGCAGCCAAGTGACAGCCGGCTATGGCTACACCTTC.

This clone was observed once. V is TRBV10-3 and J is TRBJ1-5; TRBD1 matches at 10 bases. After removal of 5 bases from V and 5 bases from J, the junction contained 3 bases not matched to a gene. The CDR3 spans 14 residues. In germline, CDR1 is ENHRY, CDR2 SYGVKD. DNA of the CDR3: TGTGCCATCAGTACCGGGACAGGGGATCAGCCCCAGCATTTT. Protein sequence: CAISTGTGDQPQHF.

The chain recombines TRBV6-5 with TRBJ2-2; D unresolved. This CDR3 has 15 amino acids. Deletions cut 4 bases from V and 0 bases from J, with 9 bases between. Germline CDR1 and CDR2: MNHEY and SVGAGI. CDR3 residues: CASSLRHTNTGELFF. Written as DNA, the CDR3 is TGTGCCAGCAGTTTAAGACATACGAACACCGGGGAGCTGTTTTTT.

The chain carries TRBV18 and TRBJ2-1, with 7 bases that match TRBD2. The V and J ends lost 3 bases and 6 bases, in that order; junction bases with no gene match: 11. CDR1 and CDR2 from the germline V gene are KGHSH and LQKENI. The CDR3 is 16 residues long. The CDR3 DNA follows: TGTGCCAGCTCACCCGATATAGGCGGGGGAGGCAATGAGCAGTTCTTC. The encoded protein is CASSPDIGGGGNEQFF.

This chain connects TRBV18 to TRBJ1-1; perhaps TRBD1 as D (5 bases). The ends were cut back, 6 bases at V and 5 bases at J, with 10 bases in the middle. The CDR3 runs 12 residues. Looked up from germline, CDR1 is KGHSH and CDR2 is LQKENI. As DNA, the CDR3 is TGTGCCAGCTCCTCAGGGTGGACTGAAGCTTTCTTT. It specifies CASSSGWTEAFF.

To note about this clone: The sample carries other DNA sequences with the same CDR3. The J gene is TRBJ1-1, the V gene TRBV11-2; D not resolved. Trimming cost V 5 bases and J 1 base, with 8 bases left between them. The CDR3 covers 13 residues. CDR1 and CDR2 (germline): SGHAT, FQNNGV. DNA of the CDR3: TGTGCCAGCAGCCTCCACAAGAACACTGAAGCTTTCTTT. Translated: CASSLHKNTEAFF.

The V call is TRBV3-1 (or the pseudogene TRBV3-2), the J call TRBJ2-7; no definite D call. This CDR3 spans 13 amino acids. The V end lost 4 bases, the J end lost 6 bases, and 13 bases lay between the germline ends. The germline gives CDR1 LGHDT, CDR2 YNNKEL (reference sequence). CDR3 DNA sequence: TGTGCCAGCAGCCCTACCCCAGGCGCCGAGCAGTACTTC. It is translated as CASSPTPGAEQYF.

This chain links TRBV6-5 with TRBJ2-1, with D possibly matching TRBD1 (6 bases). The CDR3 is 15 amino acids. From germline, CDR1 is MNHEY and CDR2 SVGAGI. Between the trimmed V and J ends, which lost 5 bases and 1 base, there was a span of 12 bases. This CDR3 reads CASSRQVPSYNEQFF. CDR3 nucleotides: TGTGCCAGCAGTCGACAGGTTCCTTCCTACAATGAGCAGTTCTTC.

This chain links TRBV30 with TRBJ1-3; D is uncertain. The CDR3 spans 11 residues. Trimming took off 7 bases at V and 4 bases at J, with 8 bases between the two ends. The germline gives CDR1 GTSNPN, CDR2 SVGIG (reference sequence). The CDR3 nucleotides read TGTGCCTTTTCTCCGGGAAACACCATATATTTT. This sequence encodes CAFSPGNTIYF.

CDR3 sequence reads: CASSLKQPLPQHF. CDR3 DNA: TGTGCCAGCAGTTTAAAACAGCCCCTGCCCCAGCATTTT. The genes are TRBV12-3 or TRBV12-4 and TRBJ1-5; D is ambiguous. Trimming pared 2 bases from V and 9 bases from J, leaving 11 bases between. CDR3 length equals 13 residues.

The V call is TRBV9, the J call TRBJ2-2; weak D call: TRBD2 (6 bases). Per the germline V gene, CDR1 is SGDLS and CDR2 is YYNGEE. Deletions cut 0 bases from V and 5 bases from J, with 11 bases between. The CDR3 consists of 15 residues. The DNA for the CDR3 is TGTGCCAGCAGCGTAGAGCTCGCGGGGACCGGGGAGCTGTTTTTT. Translating it yields CASSVELAGTGELFF.

The rearrangement joins TRBV28 to TRBJ1-5; a weak D match, TRBD1 (6 bases). Deletions cut 3 bases from V and 8 bases from J, with 14 bases between. The CDR3 contains 14 residues. Looked up from germline, CDR1 is MDHEN and CDR2 is SYDVKM. The CDR3 here is CASSFGGQHKPQHF. DNA of the CDR3: TGTGCCAGCAGTTTCGGTGGACAGCATAAGCCCCAGCATTTT.

The V and J genes are TRBV28 and TRBJ2-7; D is possibly TRBD1 (6 bases). Germline CDR1 MDHEN, CDR2 SYDVKM. This CDR3 has 13 residues. V was pared by 5 bases and J by 4 bases, with 12 bases between. This CDR3 is CASSIPDRYEQYF. The DNA for the CDR3 is TGTGCCAGCAGTATCCCGGACAGATACGAGCAGTACTTC. The variable domain in full, with the rest retrieved from reference TRBV28 and TRBJ2-7, is DVKVTQSSRYLVKRTGEKVFLECVQDMDHENMFWYRQDPGLGLRLIYFSYDVKMKEKGDIPEGYSVSREKKERFSLILESASTNQTSMYLCASSIPDRYEQYFGPGTRLTVT.

As DNA, the CDR3 is TGCGCCAGCTACAGGGCGGCAGGGTTAACGGGCACTGAAGCTTTCTTT. Translating gives CASYRAAGLTGTEAFF. The chain carries TRBV5-1 and TRBJ1-1, with D possibly matching TRBD1 (6 bases). Germline loops: CDR1 SGHRS, CDR2 YFSETQ. The CDR3 sequence is 16 residues long. Trimming took off 7 bases at V and 4 bases at J, with 23 bases between the two ends.

V gene TRBV10-2 combines with J gene TRBJ2-1, with D possibly being TRBD1 (6 bases). The CDR3 is 13 residues long. Germline values: CDR1 WSHSY, CDR2 SAAADI. V lost 6 bases to trimming and J lost 4 bases, with 10 bases between them. CDR3 protein: CASSRDTYNEQFF. The DNA of the CDR3 is TGCGCCAGCAGCAGGGACACGTACAATGAGCAGTTCTTC.

The chain combines TRBV6-5 with TRBJ1-1, with no clear D. The V gene's germline CDR1 is MNHEY and CDR2 SVGAGI. Trimming took 5 bases from V and 2 from J, leaving 9 bases between them. This CDR3 has 13 residues. The CDR3 loop is CASSLEVNTEAFF. CDR3 DNA: TGTGCCAGCAGTCTCGAGGTTAACACTGAAGCTTTCTTT.

This clone was seen only a few times. The V and J genes are TRBV5-6 and TRBJ1-5; D call uncertain. CDR3 size: 16 residues. Trimming pared 4 bases from V and 0 bases from J, leaving 14 bases between. Germline assignment: CDR1 SGHDT and CDR2 YYEEEE. The CDR3 nucleotides are TGTGCCAGCAGCGTTAGGTGGAGGAATAGCAATCAGCCCCAGCATTTT. Its protein product is CASSVRWRNSNQPQHF.

This clone was detected once. The J gene is TRBJ1-6, the V gene TRBV5-6; 7 bases fit TRBD1. The J segment lost 7 bases and the V segment lost 4 bases, leaving 14 bases of the junction unmatched. Germline V gene sequence: CDR1 SGHDT, CDR2 YYEEEE. The CDR3 totals 17 residues. CDR3 loop: CASSPLDREGMNSPLHF. As DNA, the CDR3 is TGTGCCAGCAGCCCCCTCGACAGGGAAGGAATGAATTCACCCCTCCACTTT. Combining the CDR3 with reference TRBV5-6 and TRBJ1-6 gives the whole variable domain DAGVTQSPTHLIKTRGQQVTLRCSPKSGHDTVSWYQQALGQGPQFIFQYYEEEERQRGNFPDRFSGHQFPNYSSELNVNALLLGDSALYLCASSPLDREGMNSPLHFGNGTRLTVT.

The V gene is TRBV30, the J gene TRBJ1-1; D not resolved. The CDR3 has 12 amino acids. V was clipped by 0 bases and J by 5 bases, with 7 bases between them. Germline V lookup: CDR1 GTSNPN, CDR2 SVGIG (reference sequence). CDR3 DNA: TGTGCCTGGAGTGTCCGGGGAACTGAAGCTTTCTTT. This sequence encodes CAWSVRGTEAFF.

The V and J genes are TRBV5-4 and TRBJ2-2; D perhaps matches TRBD1 (7 bases). Trimming took off 3 bases at V and 5 bases at J, with 8 bases between the two ends. Germline CDR1 and CDR2: SGHNT and YYREEE (reference sequence). The CDR3 sequence is 13 residues long. CDR3 sequence reads: CASSSGGTGELFF. The CDR3 DNA reads TGTGCCAGCAGCTCAGGGGGGACCGGGGAGCTGTTTTTT.

This clone was detected only once. The chain has TRBV3-1 (or the pseudogene TRBV3-2) and TRBJ2-1, with TRBD2 matching over 10 bases. After removal of 0 bases from V and 4 bases from J, the junction contained 0 bases not matched to a gene. The CDR3 loop spans 15 amino acids. In germline, CDR1 is LGHDT, CDR2 YNNKEL (reference sequence). The CDR3 here is CASSQDSGGYNEQFF. The DNA of the CDR3 is TGTGCCAGCAGCCAAGATAGCGGGGGGTACAATGAGCAGTTCTTC.

This chain connects TRBV5-1 to TRBJ2-3; weak D call: TRBD2 (6 bases). The V gene lost 6 bases and the J gene lost 1 base, with 12 bases spanning the gap. The CDR3 extends over 14 amino acids. CDR1 is SGHRS, CDR2 YFSETQ, per germline. The CDR3 DNA follows: TGCGCCAGCACCCAAGCGGGCCGCACAGATACGCAGTATTTT. Amino acid sequence: CASTQAGRTDTQYF.

The V gene is TRBV10-3, the J gene TRBJ1-6; possibly TRBD1 for D (6 bases). V was shortened by 8 bases and J by 7 bases, with 9 bases between the two germline ends. This CDR3 has 12 residues. The V gene's germline CDR1 is ENHRY and CDR2 SYGVKD. CDR3 in amino acids: CAIAGANSPLHF. CDR3 coding DNA: TGTGCCATCGCAGGGGCGAATTCACCCCTCCACTTT.

The chain carries TRBV27 and TRBJ2-3; TRBD2 might be the D (5 bases). The germline V and J ends were trimmed by 6 bases and 2 bases, with 18 bases remaining between them. This CDR3 is built from 16 residues. Germline V gives CDR1 MNHEY, CDR2 SMNVEV (reference sequence). Here the CDR3 DNA reads TGTGCCAGCAGACAAGGCGGGTCCCCGTTCACAGATACGCAGTATTTT. It is translated as CASRQGGSPFTDTQYF.

The chain joins TRBV5-1 to TRBJ1-4; D possibly corresponds to TRBD1 (6 bases). There are 14 residues in the CDR3. Trimming left V 0 bases short and J 10 bases short, with 13 bases between. Germline-derived CDR1 and CDR2 are SGHRS and YFSETQ. CDR3 in amino acids: CASSLAIGTRKLFF. In DNA, the CDR3 is TGCGCCAGCAGCTTGGCAATCGGGACAAGAAAACTGTTTTTT.

This chain joins TRBV6-1 and TRBJ1-1, with D maybe TRBD1 (6 bases). V was clipped by 2 bases and J by 11 bases, with 18 bases between them. Germline V gene sequence: CDR1 MNHNS, CDR2 SASEGT. There are 14 residues in the CDR3. The CDR3, as DNA: TGTGCCAGCAGTGAAAACGTGGGGGGGCGCCGGGCTTTCTTT. It translates to CASSENVGGRRAFF.

V is TRBV2 and J is TRBJ1-1, with a possible D match to TRBD1 (6 bases). CDR1 and CDR2 from the germline V gene are SNHLY and FYNNEI. This CDR3 is built from 16 residues. Between the trimmed V and J ends, which lost 3 bases and 7 bases, there was a span of 21 bases. CDR3 DNA: TGTGCCAGCAGTGATGGGGGCGCCCTCGGTGCGGTTGAAGCTTTCTTT. Protein product: CASSDGGALGAVEAFF.